A selection of T cell receptor beta chains follows, all from one sample in a study of blood T cell repertoires in COVID-19. The table came from immunoSEQ multiplex PCR; TCRdb's copy has only in-frame clones and leaves some out. The sample shows about 60,000 clones, roughly 80% of them seen only once. Sequenced sample: peripheral blood. Receptors originate from a man between 65 and 80 years old with active COVID-19. The CDR3 runs from the conserved cysteine through the conserved F or W. The order of the fields is CDR3 protein, CDR3 length, V gene, J gene.

CAISESGTGRQPQHF	15	TRBV10-3	TRBJ1-5
CASSVTSGSFYEQYF	15	TRBV27	TRBJ2-7
CASSPGTSGDNEQFF	15	TRBV7-3	TRBJ2-1
CASSVGLAGGKNGELFF	17	TRBV9	TRBJ2-2
CASSEALLRDKPPGGEKLFF	20	TRBV6-1	TRBJ1-4
CASSPSGTSTDTQYF	15	TRBV7-3	TRBJ2-3
CASSSGGTGIYEQYF	15	TRBV6-5	TRBJ2-7
CASSPGTSGDGSYNEQFF	18	TRBV18	TRBJ2-1
CASSLGTGYTDTQYF	15	TRBV27	TRBJ2-3
CASSFAGNSNQPQHF	15	TRBV7-2	TRBJ1-5
CASSPGLGSGINTEAFF	17	TRBV27	TRBJ1-1
CASSLQWTSVRETQYF	16	TRBV7-2	TRBJ2-5
CASSSGSYEQYF	12	TRBV9	TRBJ2-7
CASSPDRVPYNEQFF	15	TRBV7-6	TRBJ2-1
CATSVTGTSGSHEQFF	16	TRBV24-1	TRBJ2-1
CASLGPGVDTIYF	13	TRBV28	TRBJ1-3
CATSDRLKTQYF	12	TRBV12-3/TRBV12-4	TRBJ2-5
CASSGQINYGYTF	13	TRBV12-3/TRBV12-4	TRBJ1-2
CASSASPGDYGYTF	14	TRBV9	TRBJ1-2
CASSFPSSGRGRTDTQYF	18	TRBV7-8	TRBJ2-3
CATSSPRQNTGELFF	15	TRBV15	TRBJ2-2
CATTGQAGGYTF	12	TRBV10-3	TRBJ1-2
CASGRTSGRPYNEQFF	16	TRBV12-5	TRBJ2-1
CASLRVDTEAFF	12	TRBV28	TRBJ1-1
CARSSIWGHSVF	12	TRBV5-3	TRBJ2-1
CASSPRLAGGQETQYF	16	TRBV7-2	TRBJ2-5
CASSLGLAGIAYEQYF	16	TRBV7-2	TRBJ2-7
CASSPSYRVETQYF	14	TRBV6-5	TRBJ2-5
CASSHRVGGNTIYF	14	TRBV6-5	TRBJ1-3
CASRQGPSYEQYF	13	TRBV2	TRBJ2-7
CASSPEGWSSNYGYTF	16	TRBV5-1	TRBJ1-2
CASSYSDRGHYEQYF	15	TRBV6-5	TRBJ2-7
CAISQTENTEAFF	13	TRBV10-3	TRBJ1-1
CASSGDGGGYTF	12	TRBV5-1	TRBJ1-2
CASSQGTGNSPLHF	14	TRBV4-3	TRBJ1-6
CASSSGTGEPSPLHF	15	TRBV5-1	TRBJ1-6
CASSVGAGSTEAFF	14	TRBV9	TRBJ1-1
CASSYSGLAGGNEQFF	16	TRBV6-5	TRBJ2-1
CASSSVGLAGETQYF	15	TRBV7-2	TRBJ2-5
CASSPPGGRQGNTIYF	16	TRBV7-2	TRBJ1-3
CASSFRGAGQPQHF	14	TRBV19	TRBJ1-5
CASSFGGAETQYF	13	TRBV7-9	TRBJ2-5
CASSVDPGLNTEAFF	15	TRBV9	TRBJ1-1
CASSIGTGRPEQYF	14	TRBV9	TRBJ2-7
CASSQAVSFMNTEAFF	16	TRBV4-1	TRBJ1-1
CSASPGGLPEAFF	13	TRBV20-1	TRBJ1-1